Presented here are 18 T cell receptor beta chains from one specimen sequenced in a study of blood T cells in healthy people across ages. Primers used in a second PCR of about 6 to 11 cycles were a sample-barcoded 5' primer and a J-beta primer mix. Each CDR3 protein is one row after TCRdb ran MiXCR on the 5' RACE reads. The sample has some 1,000,000 distinct CDR3 sequences, around 27% seen once. These data are also associated with another study on T cells of mothers and their children.

Sequenced input: blood. All receptors come from a girl aged 2-10 years in good health.

The chain uses TRBV20-1 and TRBJ2-4, with 12 bases aligning to TRBD2. V shed 2 bases, J shed 0 bases, and the junction held 2 bases outside the gene matches. This CDR3 has 16 amino acids. Per the germline V gene, CDR1 is DFQATT and CDR2 is SNEGSKA (reference sequence). DNA of the CDR3: TGCAGTGCTAGAAGGGGACTAGCGGGAGCCAAAAACATTCAGTACTTC. This translates into CSARRGLAGAKNIQYF.

The sample holds a few counts of this clonotype. The chain recombines TRBV12-3 or TRBV12-4 with TRBJ1-4; no reliable D call. The V gene lost 3 bases and the J gene lost 8 bases, with 10 bases spanning the gap. This CDR3 is built from 13 residues. This CDR3 is CASSLKGNEKLFF. Here the CDR3 DNA reads TGTGCCAGCAGTTTGAAAGGGAACGAAAAACTGTTTTTT.

V is TRBV11-2 and J is TRBJ2-7, with 7 bases that match TRBD2. The ends lost 2 bases at V and 1 base at J; junction bases unmatched: 8. This CDR3 spans 16 amino acids. CDR1 is SGHAT and CDR2 is FQNNGV in the germline V gene. The CDR3 region is CASSLFLASGSYEQYF. CDR3 sequence (DNA): TGTGCCAGCAGCTTATTCTTGGCTAGCGGTTCCTACGAGCAGTACTTC.

The rearrangement uses TRBV29-1 and TRBJ2-5; D remains unclear. The assigned J gene may be wrong: the sequence end matches TRBJ2-1 better. This CDR3 is 14 amino acids long. The V gene's germline CDR1 is SQVTM and CDR2 ANQGSEA. Here the CDR3 reads CSAERPDRYNEQFF. The DNA of the CDR3 is TGCAGCGCCGAGAGGCCGGACCGCTACAATGAGCAGTTCTTC.

This clonotype showed up many times. The chain employs TRBV6-5 and TRBJ2-4; 7 bases align to TRBD1. Germline V gene lookup returns CDR1 MNHEY and CDR2 SVGAGI. With 6 bases clipped from V and 7 bases from J, the junction kept 3 bases outside the gene matches. This CDR3 is built from 12 residues. This CDR3 is CASSRGQNIQYF. The DNA of the CDR3 is TGTGCCAGCAGCCGGGGACAGAACATTCAGTACTTC.

This clonotype appeared a few times. The chain carries TRBV6-1 and TRBJ2-1, with TRBD1 identical over 7 bases. The better agreement between TRBJ2-7 and the DNA end casts doubt on the J call. Germline lookup yields CDR1 MNHNS and CDR2 SASEGT. CDR3 size: 13 residues. Here the CDR3 DNA reads TGTGCCGGGTCACAGGGGTTATCCTACGAGCAGTACTTC. This sequence encodes CAGSQGLSYEQYF.

V is TRBV6-2 or TRBV6-3 and J is TRBJ2-1; TRBD1 matches at 7 bases. CDR3 length equals 11 residues. After removal of 5 bases from V and 9 bases from J, the junction contained 1 base not matched to a gene. Germline values: CDR1 MNHEY, CDR2 SVGEGT. The CDR3 nucleotides are TGTGCCAGCAGTAACAGGGGTGAGCAGTTCTTC. Translation gives CASSNRGEQFF.

The chain recombines TRBV7-9 with TRBJ2-5; 8 bases are shared with TRBD1. The DNA matches TRBJ2-7 better at its end, which makes the J call doubtful. The CDR3 has 15 residues. Per germline, CDR1 SEHNR and CDR2 FQNEAQ (reference sequence). In DNA, the CDR3 is TGTGCCAGCAGGCCCAATACAGGGGGGATCCACGAGCAGTACTTC. As protein: CASRPNTGGIHEQYF.

This clonotype was picked up a small number of times. The chain links TRBV4-3 to TRBJ2-3; 12 nucleotides match TRBD2. Germline trimming cut 5 bases from V and 3 bases from J; bases unmatched to any gene: 6. Germline CDR1 is LGHNA and CDR2 is YSLEER. The CDR3 extends over 16 amino acids. The CDR3 region is CASSSSSGGVTDTQYF. CDR3 bases: TGCGCCAGCAGCTCCTCTAGCGGGGGGGTAACAGATACGCAGTATTTT.

As concerns this clonotype: Its ends do not fully match the called genes, so a read error is possible. The V call is TRBV9, the J call TRBJ2-1; 9 bases are a match to TRBD1. The CDR3 covers 15 residues. Germline values: CDR1 SGDLS, CDR2 YYNGEE. The CDR3 sequence is CTSQPPGQGNYEQFF. In DNA, the CDR3 is TGTACCAGCCAACCTCCGGGACAGGGTAACTATGAGCAGTTCTTC.

This clonotype was observed a few times. The V gene is TRBV5-5, the J gene TRBJ2-4; perhaps TRBD1 as D (5 bases). Germline CDR1 and CDR2: SGHKS and YYEKEE (reference sequence). V was trimmed by 0 bases and J by 8 bases, leaving 18 bases between them. This CDR3 contains 16 residues. The CDR3 DNA reads TGTGCCAGCAGCTTGGGGCAGGGAAGGAGTAGTGACATTCAGTACTTC. The encoded protein is CASSLGQGRSSDIQYF.

This clonotype was counted only a few times. V usage is TRBV6-7 and J usage is TRBJ2-3; 10 positions match TRBD2. TRBV6-7 is treated as an ORF (open reading frame) with a function not yet certain. The CDR3 sequence is 17 residues long. V dropped 0 bases and J dropped 5; count of bases not matched to a gene: 8. Written as DNA, the CDR3 is TGTGCCAGCAGTTACTCGACAGAGCGGGGGGGGGAAGATACGCAGTATTTT. It codes for CASSYSTERGGEDTQYF.

The V and J genes are TRBV10-3 and TRBJ2-2, with a possible D match to TRBD1 (6 bases). Per the germline V gene, CDR1 is ENHRY and CDR2 is SYGVKD. With 8 bases removed from V and 0 bases from J, the gap between germline ends came to 16 bases. This CDR3 comprises 16 residues. CDR3 in amino acids: CAISGRDITNTGELFF. CDR3 DNA: TGTGCCATCTCGGGAAGGGACATAACGAACACCGGGGAGCTGTTTTTT.

The CDR3 sequence is CASSAGDRETQYF. The CDR3 DNA follows: TGCGCCAGCAGTGCGGGAGACCGGGAGACCCAGTACTTC. The chain has TRBV5-1 and TRBJ2-5; 7 nucleotides match TRBD2. Trimming took 5 bases from V and 5 from J; bases not matched to a gene: 6. Germline assignment: CDR1 SGHRS and CDR2 YFSETQ. The CDR3 runs 13 residues.

The sample holds a few counts of this clonotype. The V and J genes are TRBV7-2 and TRBJ1-1; tentatively, D is TRBD1 (5 bases). CDR3 length: 15 amino acids. CDR1 and CDR2 from the germline V gene are SGHTA and FQGNSA. The V gene lost 9 bases and the J gene lost 2 bases, with 19 bases spanning the gap. CDR3 region: CASRSQGYPNTEAFF. The CDR3 bases are TGTGCCAGTAGAAGCCAGGGCTATCCTAACACTGAAGCTTTCTTT. The variable domain in full, completed from reference TRBV7-2 and TRBJ1-1, reads GAGVSQSPSNKVTEKGKDVELRCDPISGHTALYWYRQSLGQGLEFLIYFQGNSAPDKSGLPSDRFSAERTGGSVSTLTIQRTQQEDSAVYLCASRSQGYPNTEAFFGQGTRLTVV.

This chain connects TRBV29-1 to TRBJ2-6; D is perhaps TRBD1 (5 bases). Trimming removed 8 bases from V and 2 bases from J, with 10 bases in between. Germline V gene data show CDR1 as SQVTM and CDR2 as ANQGSEA. This CDR3 is built from 13 residues. The CDR3 nucleotides read TGCAGCACAGGCCTACCTGGGGCCAACGTCCTGACTTTC. This gives the protein CSTGLPGANVLTF.

This clonotype was seen only a few times. The genes are TRBV7-9 and TRBJ2-4; no definite D call. Germline-derived CDR1 and CDR2 are SEHNR and FQNEAQ (reference sequence). This CDR3 has 15 amino acids. V was cut by 8 bases and J by 0 bases, with 14 bases left in between. The CDR3 region is CASHRLDPAKNIQYF. The DNA of the CDR3 is TGTGCCAGCCACCGGCTAGACCCAGCCAAAAACATTCAGTACTTC.

The V call is TRBV9, the J call TRBJ2-1; TRBD2 aligns across 8 bases. CDR1 SGDLS and CDR2 YYNGEE come from the germline V gene. The CDR3 consists of 15 residues. Unmatched junction bases numbered 6, after V lost 0 bases and J lost 7 bases. CDR3 sequence (DNA): TGTGCCAGCAGCGTAGGAACGGGAGGGACGAATGAGCAGTTCTTC. Amino acids: CASSVGTGGTNEQFF.